A single T cell receptor (beta chain) is shown here with its context. The antigen is undetermined. The sample is drawn from a study of T-cell memory formation after mild COVID-19. Study as a whole: Among the donors, TCR clusters were largely specific to each donor. Study observations and caveats: Contracting CD4+ clones sat mainly in CM and EM; CD8+ in EMRA. CD4/CD8 balance characterized clones contracting day 15 to 85, and CD4+ skew characterized later expanders.

5'RACE, which relied on constant-segment primers, yielded TCR alpha and TCR beta cDNA libraries carrying sample barcodes and UMIs. In TCRdb, the 5' RACE reads were re-called with MiXCR into one record per CDR3 protein. The sample shows 100,000 to 150,000 distinct CDR3 sequences, 5% to 6.5% of them seen only once. The ends were cut back, 9 bases at V and 1 base at J, with 15 bases in the middle. The CDR3 consists of 14 residues. V gene TRBV12-3 or TRBV12-4 combines with J gene TRBJ1-1; D remains unclear. Sequenced material: PBMCs or a T cell subset sorted from them (not recorded which). This receptor was taken from an adult woman who had mild COVID-19 (a few samples of this study predate the infection). Cell type and time point are not known. The DNA of the CDR3 is TGTGCCAGTCGTCGGGTTATGGAGAACACTGAAGCTTTCTTT. Amino acid sequence: CASRRVMENTEAFF.